This TCR beta chain was identified in a study of blood T cell repertoires in COVID-19. Study context: Samples taken during acute and convalescent COVID-19 were collected in the United States, Italy and Spain. From T cells, B-cell-depleted T cells, or PBMCs came the material, which was cDNA or gDNA.

How the authors handled the data: From reference gene primer amplification, estimates of nucleated cell counts were derived. TCRdb's copy holds only in-frame clones and misses some; the assay was immunoSEQ multiplex PCR. The D gene and trimming were derived from the DNA, and the V and J assignments and clone size from that table. The data contain 100,000 to 150,000 clones, roughly 80% of them singletons. The CDR3 sequence is 14 residues long. Trimming shortened V by 4 bases and J by 4 bases, and 11 bases separated the two germline ends. Germline V CDR1 and CDR2: SEHNR, FQNEAQ (reference sequence). The chain combines TRBV7-9 with TRBJ1-3; weak D call: TRBD1 (5 bases). The TCR originated in a man aged 55 to 70 with acute or convalescent COVID-19. Sequencing input: peripheral blood. CDR3 residues: CASSSSGSGNTIYF. CDR3 coding DNA: TGTGCCAGCAGCTCGTCAGGGTCCGGAAACACCATATATTTT. Together with reference TRBV7-9 and TRBJ1-3, the CDR3 gives the full variable domain: DTGVSQNPRHKITKRGQNVTFRCDPISEHNRLYWYRQTLGQGPEFLTYFQNEAQLEKSRLLSDRFSAERPKGSFSTLEIQRTEQGDSAMYLCASSSSGSGNTIYFGEGSWLTVV.